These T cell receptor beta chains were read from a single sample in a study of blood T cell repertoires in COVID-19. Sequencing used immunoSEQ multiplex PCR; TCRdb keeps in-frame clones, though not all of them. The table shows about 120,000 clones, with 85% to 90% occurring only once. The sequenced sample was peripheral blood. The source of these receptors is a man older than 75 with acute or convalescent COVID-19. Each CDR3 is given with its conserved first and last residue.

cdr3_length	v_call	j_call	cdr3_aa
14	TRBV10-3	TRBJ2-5	CATSGTSGMETQYF
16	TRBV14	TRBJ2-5	CASSQGLAGVSETQYF
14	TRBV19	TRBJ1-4	CASSKIAGDEKLFF
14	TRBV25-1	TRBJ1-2	CASSAQTGGHGYTF
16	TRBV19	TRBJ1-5	CASSKKGQYSNQPQHF
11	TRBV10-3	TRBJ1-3	CAIDRGNTIYF
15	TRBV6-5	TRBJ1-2	CASSRLMDRDYGYTF
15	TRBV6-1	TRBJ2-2	CASSELQGNTGELFF
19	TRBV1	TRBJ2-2	CTSSQGETSGTPNTGELFF
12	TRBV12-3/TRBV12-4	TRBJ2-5	CASSFGGETQYF
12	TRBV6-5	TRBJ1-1	CATMGAVTEAFF
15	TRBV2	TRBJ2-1	CASRPTSGSKNEQFF
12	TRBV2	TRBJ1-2	CASSSRGIGYTF
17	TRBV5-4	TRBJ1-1	CASKKGGAIGGNTEAFF
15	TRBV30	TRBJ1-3	CAWSEGGAFGNTIYF
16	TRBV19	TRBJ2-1	CASSTTRGGGGNEQFF
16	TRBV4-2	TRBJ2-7	CASSQDRQGSIYEQYF
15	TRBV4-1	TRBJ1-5	CASSQGQGNGQPQHF
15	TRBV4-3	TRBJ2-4	CASSQVEAAWSIQYF
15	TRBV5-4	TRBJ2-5	CASSLNRPVQETQYF
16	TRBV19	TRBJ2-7	CASSPTSTSVLYEQYF
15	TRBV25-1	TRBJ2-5	CASSAGTRVWETQYF
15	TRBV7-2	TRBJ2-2	CASRISGTSWGELFF
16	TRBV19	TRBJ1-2	CASSIGRGLRNYGYTF
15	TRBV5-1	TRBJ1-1	CASSPEGARNTEAFF
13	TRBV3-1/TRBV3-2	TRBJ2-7	CASSQHGQDEQYF
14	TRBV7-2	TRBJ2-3	CASSLGTGADTQYF
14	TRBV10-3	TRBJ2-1	CASQVGSSYNEQFF
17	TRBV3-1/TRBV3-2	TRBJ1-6	CASSQGGPRSYNSPLHF
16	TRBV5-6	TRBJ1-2	CASSGGTGSGNYGYTF
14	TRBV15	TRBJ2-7	CATSRGPGPYEQYF
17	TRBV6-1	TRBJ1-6	CASSVLQESSYNSPLHF
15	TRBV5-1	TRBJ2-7	CASSLSGGFSYEQYF
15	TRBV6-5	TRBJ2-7	CASRSPGQILYEQYF
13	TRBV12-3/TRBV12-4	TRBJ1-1	CASSTKRGTEAFF
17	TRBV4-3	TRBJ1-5	CASSQDLGQGAWQPQHF
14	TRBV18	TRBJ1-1	CASSPGRSGTEAFF
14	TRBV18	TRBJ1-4	CASSPRQTNEKLFF
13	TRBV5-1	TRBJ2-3	CASSPFGTDTQYF
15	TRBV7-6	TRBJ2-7	CASSFGSAAAYEQYF
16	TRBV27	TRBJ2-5	CASSLFLGQGVQTQYF
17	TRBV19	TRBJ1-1	CASSIVRGPGLGTEAFF
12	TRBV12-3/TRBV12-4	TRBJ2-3	CASLYRRDTQYF
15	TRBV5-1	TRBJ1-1	CASSLEGQGNTEAFF
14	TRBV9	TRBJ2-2	CASSVRQGSGELFF
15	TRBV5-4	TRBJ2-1	CASSQTSGTNNEQFF
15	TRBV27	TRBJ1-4	CASSPRTGGGEKLFF
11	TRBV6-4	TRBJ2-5	CASQCEGAQYF
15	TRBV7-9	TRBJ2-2	CASTSYLENTGELFF
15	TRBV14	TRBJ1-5	CASSPGTALNQPQHF